This T cell receptor (beta chain) was sequenced during a study of neoadjuvant anti-PD-1 for oral cavity cancer (dated by TCRdb to about 2021). In the study overall: Patients mostly received three to four biweekly doses of nivolumab at 3 mg/kg before curative-intent surgical resection. Under RECIST 1.1, a patient counted as a responder if showing complete response, partial response or stable disease, and as a non-responder if showing progression. A fourth nivolumab dose was given around day 43 to patients without progression, and definitive surgical resection was performed in those patients on days 50-56. The parent correlative cohort included roughly 13 patients, with a roughly 35% response rate. Overall study results and their limits: Only a few patients per response group were included in the TCR analyses, and larger cohorts for validation were called for by the authors. Higher pretreatment blood TCRbeta clonality and lower post-treatment tumor TCRbeta clonality were correlated with higher pretreatment blood Treg/Th17 ratios. Greater tumor shrinkage was correlated with larger post-treatment sizes of preexisting intratumoral clones, suggesting that expansion of preexisting clones contributed to response.

The CDR3 measures 13 amino acids from cysteine to phenylalanine. The read is trimmed to its CDR3 DNA, 39 bases read in frame from base 1. Taken from the germline V gene, the CDR1 and CDR2 loops are MNHNS and SASEGT. The trim is 3 bases for V and 7 bases for J, with a gap of 7 bases between the germline ends. For survey sequencing, tumor libraries mostly used approximately 4.7 ug of input genomic DNA, with two replicates for each sample. TCRbeta libraries were prepared with the immunoSEQ hsTCRbeta kit according to the manufacturer's instructions. The completed libraries were mixed into a single pool at 3 nM, then sequenced with an Illumina NovaSeq 6000 S4 flow cell. The published analysis was carried out like this. The immunoSEQ Analyzer was used for raw data preprocessing and quality control. The analysis was restricted to productive rearrangements, with each unique CDR3 amino acid sequence defining a clonotype. Repertoire clonality was estimated as the Gini-Simpson index, which was computed with the R package tcR. Student's t test was used to compare Gini indices, while Pearson correlation assessed associations with tumor size change. Here the immuneACCESS table is served through TCRdb, limited to in-frame sequences with V and J called. Missing clones are a known gap in these copies; in checked studies unresolved V genes cover under half, and the rest lacks a known reason. V, J and clone size are taken as reported in that table, and D and trimming were inferred from the DNA itself. The sample table lists about 11,000 clones, around 52% of them with a count of one. Together, the top ten hold approximately 27% of the sample.

The sample's time point, from its label and the paper: before neoadjuvant nivolumab. The patients had newly diagnosed stage II-IVA oral cavity squamous cell carcinoma and had not received any prior systemic or radiation treatment. The cohort consisted of patients with HPV-negative, locally advanced oral cavity squamous cell carcinoma. The samples were drawn from a longitudinal correlative study tied to a single-arm phase II trial testing neoadjuvant nivolumab in oral cavity squamous cell carcinoma. Subject-matched pre- and post-treatment PBMCs and tumors from three responders and three non-responders were subjected to genomic DNA-based TCRbeta sequencing. For tumor tissue, genomic DNA extraction relied on the Maxwell RSC DNA from Tissue kit. This clone is large (0.1 to 1%) in its sample. The antigen this receptor binds is unknown. Base qualities were left out, and no much larger clone turns up one base away.

The specimen comprised tumor tissue, sampled before nivolumab (anti-PD-1) treatment. The receptor chain draws on TRBV6-1 and TRBJ1-6; possibly the D gene is TRBD1, per 5 matching bases. This receptor was identified in a person aged 35-79 years with oral cavity squamous cell carcinoma. The base sequence is TGTGCCAGCAGTGACAGGGAAAATTCACCCCTCCACTTT. This is translated as CASSDRENSPLHF.